This T cell receptor beta chain was recorded in a study of blood T cell repertoires in COVID-19. Study overall: The study drew acute and convalescent COVID-19 samples from the United States, Italy and Spain.

The V gene's germline CDR1 is SGHTA and CDR2 FQGNSA. The CDR3 contains 14 residues. Trimming cost V 6 bases and J 0 bases, with 11 bases left between them. Participants came from about 24 US areas, aged roughly 18 to 89 years. TCRdb's table, derived via immunoSEQ multiplex PCR, lists solely in-frame clones and lacks some. The profile shows 200,000 to 250,000 clones, roughly 79% of them singletons. The receptor was isolated from a man aged 35 to 55 who had recovered from COVID-19. The chain is built from TRBV7-2 and TRBJ1-2, with D perhaps TRBD1 (5 bases). Input material: PBMCs or T cells enriched from blood (not recorded which). The CDR3 region is CASSSPQANYGYTF. The CDR3 DNA reads as TGTGCCAGCAGTTCTCCACAGGCTAACTATGGCTACACCTTC.